These 5 T cell receptor beta chains came from one sample sequenced in a study of T cell repertoires in cytomegalovirus infection. These receptors have no known antigen. TCRdb passed the reads through MiXCR, listing each CDR3 protein once. In the table there are under 50,000 distinct CDR3 sequences, under 25% of which are singletons. Sequenced material: CD8+ T cells from cultured PBMCs, taken from culture after CMV antigen stimulation. The origin of the receptors is a human donor in good health (CMV status not recorded). Some clones in this sample may be carry-over from other donors' samples.

V is TRBV28 and J is TRBJ2-1, with no clear D. The length of the CDR3 is 15 residues. Per the germline V gene, CDR1 is MDHEN and CDR2 is SYDVKM. Trimming shortened V by 1 base and J by 1 base, and 8 bases separated the two germline ends. CDR3 DNA sequence: TGTGCCAGCAGTTTATTGTTCGGGTCCTACAATGAGCAGTTCTTC. This sequence encodes CASSLLFGSYNEQFF. The full variable domain, its missing parts supplied by reference TRBV28 and TRBJ2-1, is DVKVTQSSRYLVKRTGEKVFLECVQDMDHENMFWYRQDPGLGLRLIYFSYDVKMKEKGDIPEGYSVSREKKERFSLILESASTNQTSMYLCASSLLFGSYNEQFFGPGTRLTVL.

The genes are TRBV6-2 or TRBV6-3 and TRBJ2-7, with TRBD1 matching 7 bases. The CDR3 covers 14 residues. The germline CDR1 and CDR2 sequences are MNHEY and SVGEGT. Trimming at V came to 7 bases and at J to 2 bases, leaving 8 bases not matched to a gene. For the CDR3, the DNA is TGTGCCAGCAATAAACAGGGGATTCCCTACGAGCAGTACTTC. Protein sequence: CASNKQGIPYEQYF.

The rearrangement uses TRBV20-1 and TRBJ2-3; tentative D call: TRBD2 (6 bases). The V gene's germline CDR1 is DFQATT and CDR2 SNEGSKA (reference sequence). The V end was cut by 4 bases, the J end by 0 bases, with 11 bases between. The length of the CDR3 is 14 residues. In DNA form, the CDR3 reads TGCAGTGCTACAGCCGGGGGTAGCACAGATACGCAGTATTTT. This translates into CSATAGGSTDTQYF.

The J gene is TRBJ2-3, the V gene TRBV7-2; D unresolved. Per germline, CDR1 SGHTA and CDR2 FQGNSA. The CDR3 totals 10 residues. Trimming took off 1 base at V and 10 bases at J, with 3 bases between the two ends. The CDR3 here is CASSLGAQYF. The CDR3 nucleotides read TGTGCCAGCAGCTTAGGAGCGCAGTATTTT.

The V and J genes are TRBV5-4 and TRBJ1-2; D is ambiguous. The CDR3 covers 17 residues. Germline V gives CDR1 SGHNT, CDR2 YYREEE (reference sequence). V shed 3 bases and J shed 2 bases, with 20 bases lying between them. The CDR3 loop is CASSSYALSSPNYGYTF. Written as DNA, the CDR3 is TGTGCCAGCAGCTCCTATGCCCTAAGTTCGCCCAACTATGGCTACACCTTC.